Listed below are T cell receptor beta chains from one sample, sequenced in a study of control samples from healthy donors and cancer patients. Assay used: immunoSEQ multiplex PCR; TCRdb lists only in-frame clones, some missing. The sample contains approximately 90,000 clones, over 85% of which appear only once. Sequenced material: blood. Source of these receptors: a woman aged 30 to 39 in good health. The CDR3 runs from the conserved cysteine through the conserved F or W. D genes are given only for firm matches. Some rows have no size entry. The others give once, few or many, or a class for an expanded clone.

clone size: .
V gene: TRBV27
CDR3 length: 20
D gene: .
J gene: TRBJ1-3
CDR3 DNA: TGTGCCAGCAGTTTAATCGGCGAGTTTGGAGGGTCCCTTTCTGGAAACACCATATATTTT
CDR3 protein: CASSLIGEFGGSLSGNTIYF

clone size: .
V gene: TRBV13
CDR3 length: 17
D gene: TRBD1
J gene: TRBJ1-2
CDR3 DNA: TGTGCCAGCAGCTCGAATCGGGGGACAGGGGGCCACTATGGCTACACCTTC
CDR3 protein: CASSSNRGTGGHYGYTF

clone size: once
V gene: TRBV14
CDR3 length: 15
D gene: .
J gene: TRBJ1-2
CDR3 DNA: TGTGCCAGCAGCCAAGTTATGGGTTCTGGCTATGGCTACACCTTC
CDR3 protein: CASSQVMGSGYGYTF

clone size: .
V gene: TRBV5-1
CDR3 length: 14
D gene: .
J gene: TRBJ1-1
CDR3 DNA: TGCGCCAGCAACCGGGGGGACTTGAACACTGAAGCTTTCTTT
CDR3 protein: CASNRGDLNTEAFF

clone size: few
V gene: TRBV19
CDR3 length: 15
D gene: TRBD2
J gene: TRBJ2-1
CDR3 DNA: TGTGCCAGTAGTCTGTTTAGCGGGCACGACAATGAGCAGTTCTTC
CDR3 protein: CASSLFSGHDNEQFF

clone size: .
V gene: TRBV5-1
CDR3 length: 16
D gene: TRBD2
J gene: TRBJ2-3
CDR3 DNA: TGCGCCAGCAGCCTCTCCGGACTAGATCAGGGAGATACGCAGTATTTT
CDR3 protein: CASSLSGLDQGDTQYF

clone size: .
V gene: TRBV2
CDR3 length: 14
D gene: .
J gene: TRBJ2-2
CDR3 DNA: TGTGCCAGCAGTGAAGCGCAGGGCTTCGGGGAGCTGTTTTTT
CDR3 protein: CASSEAQGFGELFF

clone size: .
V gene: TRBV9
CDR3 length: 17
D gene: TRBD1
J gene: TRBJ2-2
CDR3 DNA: TGTGCCAGCAGCCTCCCATCCGGGACAGCGAACACCGGGGAGCTGTTTTTT
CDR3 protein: CASSLPSGTANTGELFF

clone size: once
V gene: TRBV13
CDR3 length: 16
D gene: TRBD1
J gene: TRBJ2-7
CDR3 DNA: TGTGCCAGCAGCTTAGATGTTCGACAGGGGGCCTACGAGCAGTACTTC
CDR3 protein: CASSLDVRQGAYEQYF

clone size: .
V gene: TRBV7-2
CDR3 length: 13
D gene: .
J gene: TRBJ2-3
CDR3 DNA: TGTGCCAGCAGCTTAGACTCTACATATACGCAGTATTTT
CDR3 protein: CASSLDSTYTQYF

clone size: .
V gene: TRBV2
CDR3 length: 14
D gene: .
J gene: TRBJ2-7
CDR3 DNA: TGTGCCAGCAAGGAACGGGACGGACCTTACGAGCAGTACTTC
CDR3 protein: CASKERDGPYEQYF

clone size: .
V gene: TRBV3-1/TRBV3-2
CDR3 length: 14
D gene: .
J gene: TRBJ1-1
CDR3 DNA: TGTGCCAGCAGCTACGGTTTGGTGGGCACTGAAGCTTTCTTT
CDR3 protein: CASSYGLVGTEAFF

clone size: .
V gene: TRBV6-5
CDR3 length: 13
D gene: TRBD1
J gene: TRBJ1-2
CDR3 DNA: TGTGCCAGCAGTTACAGGGACAGCTATGGCTACACCTTC
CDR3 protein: CASSYRDSYGYTF

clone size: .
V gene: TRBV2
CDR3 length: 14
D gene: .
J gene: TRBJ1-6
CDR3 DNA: TGTGCCAGCATGGGTGGGGTGCGGGATTCACCCCTCCACTTT
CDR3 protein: CASMGGVRDSPLHF

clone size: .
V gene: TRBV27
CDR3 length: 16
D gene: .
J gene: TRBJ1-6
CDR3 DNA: TGTGCCAGCAGTAATCTTTGGGCAGTTCCTAATTCACCCCTCCACTTT
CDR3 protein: CASSNLWAVPNSPLHF

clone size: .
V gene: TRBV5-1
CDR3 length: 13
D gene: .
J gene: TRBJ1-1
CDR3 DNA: TGCGCCAGCAGCCCGTACGGGTCCACTGAAGCTTTCTTT
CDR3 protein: CASSPYGSTEAFF

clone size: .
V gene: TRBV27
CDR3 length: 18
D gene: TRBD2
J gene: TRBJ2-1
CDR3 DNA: TGTGCCAGCAGTTTATCGGGGGGGTTTCGGCCTTCCTACAATGAGCAGTTCTTC
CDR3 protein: CASSLSGGFRPSYNEQFF

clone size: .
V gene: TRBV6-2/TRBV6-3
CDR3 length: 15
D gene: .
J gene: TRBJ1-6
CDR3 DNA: TGTGCCAGCAGTTACCCACCCGCTCGTAATTCACCCCTCCACTTT
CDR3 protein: CASSYPPARNSPLHF

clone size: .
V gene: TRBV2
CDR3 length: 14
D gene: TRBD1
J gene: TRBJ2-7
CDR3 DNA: TGTGCCAGCAGACGACAGGGGCTCTCCTACGAGCAGTACTTC
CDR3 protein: CASRRQGLSYEQYF

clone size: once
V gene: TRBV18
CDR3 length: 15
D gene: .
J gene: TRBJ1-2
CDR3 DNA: TGTGCCAGCTCACCACCGATCGGGTTCAGTACTGGCTACACCTTC
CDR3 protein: CASSPPIGFSTGYTF

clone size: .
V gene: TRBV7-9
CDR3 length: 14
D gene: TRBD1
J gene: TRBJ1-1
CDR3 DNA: TGTGCCAGCAGCTTAGCGGACAGGACGTCTGAAGCTTTCTTT
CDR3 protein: CASSLADRTSEAFF

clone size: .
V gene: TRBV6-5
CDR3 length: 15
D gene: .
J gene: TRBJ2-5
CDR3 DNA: TGTGCCAGCAGTTACTCGACTGCTCAGCAAGAGACCCAGTACTTC
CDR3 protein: CASSYSTAQQETQYF

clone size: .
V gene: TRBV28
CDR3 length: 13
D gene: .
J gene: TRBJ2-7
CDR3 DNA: TGTGCCAGCAGTTCTGGGATTACCTACGAGCAGTACTTC
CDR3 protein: CASSSGITYEQYF

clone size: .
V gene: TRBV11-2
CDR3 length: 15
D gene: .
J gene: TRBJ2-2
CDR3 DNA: TGTGCCAGCAGCTTAGTCGCAGGGAACACCGGGGAGCTGTTTTTT
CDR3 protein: CASSLVAGNTGELFF

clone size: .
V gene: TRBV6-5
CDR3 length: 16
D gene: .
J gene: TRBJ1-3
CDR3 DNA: TGTGCCAGCAGTTACTCAGGACGGATCTCTGGAAACACCATATATTTT
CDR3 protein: CASSYSGRISGNTIYF

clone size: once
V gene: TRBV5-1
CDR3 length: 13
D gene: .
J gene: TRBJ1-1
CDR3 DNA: TGCGCCACCTCCTTCGGGGATAGGACTGAAGCTTTCTTT
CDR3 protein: CATSFGDRTEAFF

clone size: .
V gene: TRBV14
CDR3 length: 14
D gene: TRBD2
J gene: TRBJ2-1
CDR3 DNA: TGTGCCAGCAGGGAGCGGGGGGCTTACAATGAGCAGTTCTTC
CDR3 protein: CASRERGAYNEQFF